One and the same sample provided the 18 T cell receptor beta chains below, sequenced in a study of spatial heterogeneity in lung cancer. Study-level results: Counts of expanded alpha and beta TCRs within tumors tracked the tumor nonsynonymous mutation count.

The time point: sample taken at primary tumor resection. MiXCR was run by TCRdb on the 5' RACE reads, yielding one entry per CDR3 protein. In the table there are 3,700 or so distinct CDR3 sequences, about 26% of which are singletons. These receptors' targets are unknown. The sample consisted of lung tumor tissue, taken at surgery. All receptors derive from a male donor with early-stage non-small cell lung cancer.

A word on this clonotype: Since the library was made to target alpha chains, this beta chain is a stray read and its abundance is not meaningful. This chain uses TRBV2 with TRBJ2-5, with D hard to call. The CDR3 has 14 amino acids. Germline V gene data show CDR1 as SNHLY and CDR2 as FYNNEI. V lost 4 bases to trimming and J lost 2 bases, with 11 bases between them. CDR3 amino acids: CASSVPSSQETQYF. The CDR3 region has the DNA TGTGCCAGCAGTGTTCCCAGCAGTCAAGAGACCCAGTACTTC.

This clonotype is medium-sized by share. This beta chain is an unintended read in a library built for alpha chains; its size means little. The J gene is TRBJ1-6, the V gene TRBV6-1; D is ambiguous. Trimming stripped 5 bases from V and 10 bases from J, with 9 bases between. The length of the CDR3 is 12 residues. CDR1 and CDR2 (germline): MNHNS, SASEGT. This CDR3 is CASSHQSSPLHF. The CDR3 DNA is TGTGCCAGCAGTCATCAGTCCTCACCCCTCCACTTT.

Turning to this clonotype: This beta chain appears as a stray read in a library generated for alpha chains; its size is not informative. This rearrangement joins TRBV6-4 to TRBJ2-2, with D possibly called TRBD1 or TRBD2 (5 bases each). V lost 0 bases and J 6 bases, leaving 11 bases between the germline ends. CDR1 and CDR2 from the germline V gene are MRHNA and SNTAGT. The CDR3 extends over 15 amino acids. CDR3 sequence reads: CASSDSGDPAGELFF. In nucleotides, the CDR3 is TGTGCCAGCAGTGACTCGGGGGACCCCGCCGGGGAGCTGTTTTTT.

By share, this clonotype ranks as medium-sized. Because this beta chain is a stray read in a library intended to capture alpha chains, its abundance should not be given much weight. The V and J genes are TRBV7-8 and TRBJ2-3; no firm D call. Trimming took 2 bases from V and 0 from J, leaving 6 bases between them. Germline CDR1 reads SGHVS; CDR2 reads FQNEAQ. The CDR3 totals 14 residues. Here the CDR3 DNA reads TGTGCCAGCAGCTTATTATATAGCACAGATACGCAGTATTTT. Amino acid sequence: CASSLLYSTDTQYF.

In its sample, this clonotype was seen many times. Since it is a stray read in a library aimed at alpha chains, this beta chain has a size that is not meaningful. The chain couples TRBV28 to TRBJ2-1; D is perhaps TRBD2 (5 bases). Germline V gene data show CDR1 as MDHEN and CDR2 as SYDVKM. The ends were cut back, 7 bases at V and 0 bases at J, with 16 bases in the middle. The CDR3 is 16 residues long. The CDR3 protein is CASTLIGGSSYNEQFF. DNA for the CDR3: TGTGCCAGCACCTTGATCGGAGGCAGCTCCTACAATGAGCAGTTCTTC.

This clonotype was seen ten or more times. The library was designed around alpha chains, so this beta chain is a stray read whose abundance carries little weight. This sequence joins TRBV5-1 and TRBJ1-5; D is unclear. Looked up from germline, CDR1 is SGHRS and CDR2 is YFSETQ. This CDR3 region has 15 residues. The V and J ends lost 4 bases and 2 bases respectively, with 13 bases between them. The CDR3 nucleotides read TGCGCCAGCAGCGGAGGGTTGGATGGCAATCAGCCCCAGCATTTT. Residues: CASSGGLDGNQPQHF. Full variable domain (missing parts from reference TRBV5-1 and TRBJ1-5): KAGVTQTPRYLIKTRGQQVTLSCSPISGHRSVSWYQQTPGQGLQFLFEYFSETQRNKGNFPGRFSGRQFSNSRSEMNVSTLELGDSALYLCASSGGLDGNQPQHFGDGTRLSIL.

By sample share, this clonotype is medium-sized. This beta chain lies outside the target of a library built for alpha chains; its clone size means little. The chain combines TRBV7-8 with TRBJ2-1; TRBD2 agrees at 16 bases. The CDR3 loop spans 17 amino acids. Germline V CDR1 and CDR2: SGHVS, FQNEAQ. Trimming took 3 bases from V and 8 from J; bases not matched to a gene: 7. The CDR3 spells CASSLGLAGGASDEQFF. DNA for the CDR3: TGTGCCAGCAGCTTGGGACTAGCGGGAGGGGCCAGTGATGAGCAGTTCTTC. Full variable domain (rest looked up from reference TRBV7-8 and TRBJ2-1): GAGVSQSPRYKVAKRGQDVALRCDPISGHVSLFWYQQALGQGPEFLTYFQNEAQLDKSGLPSDRFFAERPEGSVSTLKIQRTQQEDSAVYLCASSLGLAGGASDEQFFGPGTRLTVL.

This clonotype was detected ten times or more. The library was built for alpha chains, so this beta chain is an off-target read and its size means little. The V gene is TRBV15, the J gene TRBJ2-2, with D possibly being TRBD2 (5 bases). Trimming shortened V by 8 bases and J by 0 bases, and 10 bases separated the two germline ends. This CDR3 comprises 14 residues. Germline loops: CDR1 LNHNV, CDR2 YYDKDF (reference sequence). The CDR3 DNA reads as TGTGCCACCCAACTAGATACGAACACCGGGGAGCTGTTTTTT. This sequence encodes CATQLDTNTGELFF.

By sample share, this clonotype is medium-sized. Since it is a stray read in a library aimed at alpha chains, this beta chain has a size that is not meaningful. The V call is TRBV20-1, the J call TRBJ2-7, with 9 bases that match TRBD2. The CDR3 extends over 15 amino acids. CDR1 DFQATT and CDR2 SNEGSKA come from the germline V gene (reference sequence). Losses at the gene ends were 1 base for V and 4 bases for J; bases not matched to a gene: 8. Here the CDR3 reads CSARGAGGASYEQYF. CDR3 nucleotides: TGCAGTGCTAGAGGGGCGGGAGGGGCCTCTTACGAGCAGTACTTC.

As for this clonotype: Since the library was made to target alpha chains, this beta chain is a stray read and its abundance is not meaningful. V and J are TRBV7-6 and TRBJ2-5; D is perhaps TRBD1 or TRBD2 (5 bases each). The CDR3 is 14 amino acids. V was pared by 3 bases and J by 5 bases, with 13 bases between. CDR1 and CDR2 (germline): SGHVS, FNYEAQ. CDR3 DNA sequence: TGTGCCAGCAGCTTGGGGGACGGAAGGGAGACCCAGTACTTC. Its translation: CASSLGDGRETQYF. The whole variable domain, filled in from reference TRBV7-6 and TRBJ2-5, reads GAGVSQSPRYKVTKRGQDVALRCDPISGHVSLYWYRQALGQGPEFLTYFNYEAQQDKSGLPNDRFSAERPEGSISTLTIQRTEQRDSAMYRCASSLGDGRETQYFGPGTRLLVL.

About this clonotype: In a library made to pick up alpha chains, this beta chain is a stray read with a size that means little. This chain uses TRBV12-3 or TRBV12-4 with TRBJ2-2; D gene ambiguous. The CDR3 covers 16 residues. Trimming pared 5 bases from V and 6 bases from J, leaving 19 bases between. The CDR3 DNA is TGTGCCAGCAGTCCATGGGTCGCAATGGAATCCGGGGAGCTGTTTTTT. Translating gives CASSPWVAMESGELFF.

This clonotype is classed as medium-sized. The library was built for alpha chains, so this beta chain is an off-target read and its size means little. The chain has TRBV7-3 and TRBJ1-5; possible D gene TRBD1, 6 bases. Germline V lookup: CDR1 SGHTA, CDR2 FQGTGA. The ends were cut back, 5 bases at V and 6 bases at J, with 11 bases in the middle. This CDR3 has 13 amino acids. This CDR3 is CASSTDSLQPQHF. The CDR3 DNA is TGTGCCAGCAGCACGGACAGCCTTCAGCCCCAGCATTTT.

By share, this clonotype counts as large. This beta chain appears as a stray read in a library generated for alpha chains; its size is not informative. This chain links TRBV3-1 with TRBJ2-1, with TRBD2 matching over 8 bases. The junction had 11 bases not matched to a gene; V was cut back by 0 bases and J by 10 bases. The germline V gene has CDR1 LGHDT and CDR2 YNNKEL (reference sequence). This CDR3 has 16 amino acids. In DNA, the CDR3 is TGTGCCAGCAGCCAAGATTGGAGCGGGAGCGCTTCCGAGCAGTTCTTC. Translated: CASSQDWSGSASEQFF.

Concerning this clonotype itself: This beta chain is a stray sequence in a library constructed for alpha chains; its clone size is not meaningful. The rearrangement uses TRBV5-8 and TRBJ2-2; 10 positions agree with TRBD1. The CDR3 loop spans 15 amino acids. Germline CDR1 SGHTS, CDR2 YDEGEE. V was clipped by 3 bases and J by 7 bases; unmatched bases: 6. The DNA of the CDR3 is TGTGCCAGCAGCTACCGGGACAGGGGCGGCGGGGAGCTGTTTTTT. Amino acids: CASSYRDRGGGELFF.

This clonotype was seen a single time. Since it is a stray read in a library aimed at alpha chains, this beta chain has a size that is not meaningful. The CDR3 is CASSSDQGAYEQYF. CDR3 in DNA: TGTGCCAGCAGCTCAGACCAGGGGGCCTACGAGCAGTACTTC. The genes are TRBV7-2 and TRBJ2-7, with TRBD1 matching over 7 bases. V lost 4 bases, J lost 2 bases, and 5 bases stayed unmatched. This CDR3 region has 14 residues. The germline V gene encodes CDR1 SGHTA and CDR2 FQGNSA.

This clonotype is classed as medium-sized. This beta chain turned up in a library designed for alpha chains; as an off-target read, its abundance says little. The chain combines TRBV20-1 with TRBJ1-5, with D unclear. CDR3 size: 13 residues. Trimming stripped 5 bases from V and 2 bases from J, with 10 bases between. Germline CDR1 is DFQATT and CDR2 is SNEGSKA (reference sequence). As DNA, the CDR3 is TGCAGTGCTGGTGGGAAGGGCAATCAGCCCCAGCATTTT. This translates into CSAGGKGNQPQHF.

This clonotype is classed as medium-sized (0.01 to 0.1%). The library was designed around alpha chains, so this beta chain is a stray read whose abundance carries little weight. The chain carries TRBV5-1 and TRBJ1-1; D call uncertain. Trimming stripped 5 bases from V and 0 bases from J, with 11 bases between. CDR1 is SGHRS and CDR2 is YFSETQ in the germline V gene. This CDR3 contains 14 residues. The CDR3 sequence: CASRVLGMNTEAFF. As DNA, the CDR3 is TGCGCCAGCAGGGTGCTAGGAATGAACACTGAAGCTTTCTTT.

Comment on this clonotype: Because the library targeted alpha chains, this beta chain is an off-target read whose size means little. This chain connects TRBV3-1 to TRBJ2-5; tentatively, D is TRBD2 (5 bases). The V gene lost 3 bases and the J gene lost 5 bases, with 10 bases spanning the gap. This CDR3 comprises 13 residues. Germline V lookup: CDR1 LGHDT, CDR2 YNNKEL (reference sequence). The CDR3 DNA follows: TGTGCCAGCAGCCAGCGAGGGAGTGAGACCCAGTACTTC. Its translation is CASSQRGSETQYF.